The present TCR beta chain was sequenced within a study of blood T cells in healthy people across ages. A J-beta primer mix and a sample-barcoded 5' primer were used in a second PCR of roughly 6 to 12 cycles. TCRdb reprocessed the 5' RACE reads via MiXCR and lists one record per CDR3 protein. Seen here are about 1.4 million distinct CDR3 sequences, roughly 59% observed once, and the top ten hold approximately 7%. The extraction recovered at least 5 micrograms of total RNA per sample. The receptor was derived from a man in his late teens or twenties in good health. The sample was blood.

CDR3 amino acids: CASSTPGGGYGYTF. CDR3 sequence (DNA): TGTGCCAGCAGCACCCCGGGAGGCGGCTATGGCTACACCTTC. The chain has TRBV7-9 and TRBJ1-2, with D uncertain. The CDR3 sequence is 14 residues long. Looked up from germline, CDR1 is SEHNR and CDR2 is FQNEAQ (reference sequence). V shed 5 bases and J shed 4 bases, with 14 bases lying between them.